The 10 T cell receptor beta chains below come from one sample, sequenced in a study of blood T cell repertoires in COVID-19. Sequencing used immunoSEQ multiplex PCR; TCRdb keeps in-frame clones, though not all of them. This sample has some 190,000 clones; approximately 80% occur once, and the top ten carry approximately 8%. Material for sequencing was peripheral blood. The receptors were sampled from a woman older than 75 with COVID-19, enrolled during active disease.

The J gene is TRBJ2-7, the V gene TRBV3-1 (or the pseudogene TRBV3-2); D is unclear. This CDR3 is 12 amino acids long. V gave up 2 bases and J gave up 5 bases, with 7 bases separating them. The germline V gene has CDR1 LGHDT and CDR2 YNNKEL (reference sequence). CDR3: CASSQISHEQYF. The CDR3 coding sequence is TGTGCCAGCAGCCAAATTAGTCACGAGCAGTACTTC.

The genes are TRBV5-1 and TRBJ2-1; 7 bases agree with TRBD2. This CDR3 has 14 residues. Germline loops: CDR1 SGHRS, CDR2 YFSETQ. V lost 4 bases and J lost 6; bases outside the gene matches: 7. The CDR3 loop reads CASSPGGPGNEQFF. Here the CDR3 DNA reads TGCGCCAGCAGCCCGGGGGGACCAGGCAATGAGCAGTTCTTC.

V is TRBV3-1 (or the pseudogene TRBV3-2) and J is TRBJ2-3; 7 nucleotides match TRBD1. CDR3 size: 15 residues. V was pared by 0 bases and J by 6 bases, with 6 bases of the junction left unmatched. Germline assignment: CDR1 LGHDT and CDR2 YNNKEL (reference sequence). The CDR3 nucleotides read TGTGCCAGCAGCCAAGAGACAGGGTTGATGGATACGCAGTATTTT. This encodes CASSQETGLMDTQYF.

The genes are TRBV6-1 and TRBJ2-3; 10 nucleotides match TRBD2. Germline V CDR1 and CDR2: MNHNS, SASEGT. The CDR3 consists of 16 residues. J lost 1 base, V lost 4 bases, and 5 bases had no gene match. The CDR3 region has the DNA TGTGCCAGCAGTGTGCTAGCGGGGGCCCGCACAGATACGCAGTATTTT. Translating gives CASSVLAGARTDTQYF.

This chain uses TRBV25-1 with TRBJ2-2; 7 nucleotides align to TRBD1. With 5 bases clipped from V and 5 bases from J, the junction kept 8 bases outside the gene matches. CDR1 and CDR2 from the germline V gene are MGHDK and SYGVNS. This CDR3 has 15 residues. DNA of the CDR3: TGTGCCAGCAGTTGGGACAGTGTGCGTACCGGGGAGCTGTTTTTT. Protein: CASSWDSVRTGELFF.

The chain is built from TRBV5-1 and TRBJ1-4, with D perhaps TRBD1 (5 bases). Trimming took off 5 bases at V and 3 bases at J, with 17 bases between the two ends. This CDR3 is built from 16 residues. In germline, CDR1 is SGHRS, CDR2 YFSETQ. CDR3 amino acids: CASSRDSPDANEKLFF. In DNA, the CDR3 is TGCGCCAGCAGTCGAGACAGCCCGGATGCTAATGAAAAACTGTTTTTT.

V usage is TRBV9 and J usage is TRBJ2-5; TRBD2 aligns across 11 bases. Trimming removed 0 bases from V and 5 bases from J; junction bases left unmatched: 3. Germline values: CDR1 SGDLS, CDR2 YYNGEE. CDR3 size: 15 residues. The CDR3 DNA sequence: TGTGCCAGCAGCGTAGTGGCTAGCGGGGGGGAGACCCAGTACTTC. Translating gives CASSVVASGGETQYF.

The chain uses TRBV24-1 and TRBJ1-5; D call uncertain. Per germline, CDR1 KGHDR and CDR2 SFDVKD. V was cut by 3 bases and J by 6 bases, with 11 bases left in between. This CDR3 region has 14 residues. CDR3 sequence: CATSDPGIGQPQHF. In nucleotides, the CDR3 is TGTGCCACCAGTGATCCAGGTATTGGTCAGCCCCAGCATTTT.

This clone was seen a single time. V and J are TRBV18 and TRBJ1-6, with TRBD1 identical over 7 bases. Germline V lookup: CDR1 KGHSH, CDR2 LQKENI. The CDR3 covers 14 residues. Losses at the gene ends were 3 bases for V and 7 bases for J; bases not matched to a gene: 3. The chain's CDR3 is CASSPDRENSPLHF. The CDR3, as DNA: TGTGCCAGCTCACCTGACAGGGAGAATTCACCCCTCCACTTT. The full variable domain, with the rest looked up from reference TRBV18 and TRBJ1-6, is NAGVMQNPRHLVRRRGQEARLRCSPMKGHSHVYWYRQLPEEGLKFMVYLQKENIIDESGMPKERFSAEFPKEGPSILRIQQVVRGDSAAYFCASSPDRENSPLHFGNGTRLTVT.

This clone was observed a handful of times. V usage is TRBV2 and J usage is TRBJ2-1, with D possibly matching TRBD2 (6 bases). The CDR3 consists of 16 residues. The germline V gene has CDR1 SNHLY and CDR2 FYNNEI. The germline V and J ends were trimmed by 6 bases and 0 bases, with 15 bases remaining between them. The chain's CDR3 is CASSRLVIGSYNEQFF. CDR3 in DNA: TGTGCCAGCAGCAGACTAGTGATCGGCTCCTACAATGAGCAGTTCTTC.